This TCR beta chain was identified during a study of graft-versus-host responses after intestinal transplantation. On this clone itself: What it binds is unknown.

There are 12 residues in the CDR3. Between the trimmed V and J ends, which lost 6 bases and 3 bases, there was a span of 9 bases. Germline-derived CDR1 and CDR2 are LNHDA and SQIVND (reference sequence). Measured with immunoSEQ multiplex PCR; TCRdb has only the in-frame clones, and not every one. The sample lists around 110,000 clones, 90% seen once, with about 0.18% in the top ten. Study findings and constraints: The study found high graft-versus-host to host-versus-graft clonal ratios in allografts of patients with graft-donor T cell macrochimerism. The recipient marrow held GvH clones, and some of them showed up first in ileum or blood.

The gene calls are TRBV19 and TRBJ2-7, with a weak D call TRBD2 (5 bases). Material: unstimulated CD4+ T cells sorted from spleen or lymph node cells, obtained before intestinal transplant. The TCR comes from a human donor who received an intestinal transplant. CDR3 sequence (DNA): TGTGCCAGTAGCGGGGATTACTACGAGCAGTACTTC. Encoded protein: CASSGDYYEQYF.